Below are 30 T cell receptor beta chains sequenced from a single sample in a study of blood T cell repertoires in COVID-19 (dated by TCRdb to 2020 to 2021). The library was produced with the immunoSEQ multiplex PCR assay. Imported from immuneACCESS, the table was reduced by TCRdb to in-frame sequences with V and J called. These copies leave out some clones; in studies compared against another copy, an unresolved V gene accounts for under half, and the cause of the remainder is not known. This sample gives about 79,000 clones in total; roughly 91% of them show up just once. 14% of the sample is in the top ten clones. The sample comprised peripheral blood. These receptors were obtained from a man between 65 and 80 years old with active or convalescent COVID-19.

The chain uses TRBV9 and TRBJ2-1, with a possible D match to TRBD2 (8 bases). V shed 7 bases and J shed 9 bases, with 17 bases lying between them. Germline assignment: CDR1 SGDLS and CDR2 YYNGEE. CDR3 length: 13 residues. The CDR3 DNA reads as TGTGCCAGCGGGACAGCGGGAGAGCGTGAGCAGTTCTTC. This translates into CASGTAGEREQFF.

The chain has TRBV7-2 and TRBJ2-7; 13 bases match TRBD2. Per germline, CDR1 SGHTA and CDR2 FQGNSA. Unmatched junction bases numbered 4, after V lost 5 bases and J lost 0 bases. The CDR3 runs to 16 residues. The CDR3 nucleotides read TGTGCCAGCAGCCCGGGACTAGCGGGAAGCTCCTACGAGCAGTACTTC. Its translation is CASSPGLAGSSYEQYF.

The V gene is TRBV19, the J gene TRBJ2-1, with TRBD2 identical over 11 bases. The CDR3 sequence is 15 residues long. The V gene's germline CDR1 is LNHDA and CDR2 SQIVND (reference sequence). Trimming took 5 bases from V and 8 from J; bases not matched to a gene: 8. As DNA, the CDR3 is TGTGCCAGTAGTGGTAGCGGGAGGGCCAGGGATGAGCAGTTCTTC. It codes for CASSGSGRARDEQFF.

The rearrangement joins TRBV5-1 to TRBJ2-5; no firm D call. The CDR3 extends over 14 amino acids. CDR1 is SGHRS and CDR2 is YFSETQ in the germline V gene. Trimming shortened V by 1 base and J by 2 bases, and 9 bases separated the two germline ends. DNA for the CDR3: TGCGCCAGCAGCTTGACTACAAGGCAAGAGACCCAGTACTTC. The encoded protein is CASSLTTRQETQYF. Variable domain in full (rest from reference TRBV5-1 and TRBJ2-5): KAGVTQTPRYLIKTRGQQVTLSCSPISGHRSVSWYQQTPGQGLQFLFEYFSETQRNKGNFPGRFSGRQFSNSRSEMNVSTLELGDSALYLCASSLTTRQETQYFGPGTRLLVL.

The chain carries TRBV30 and TRBJ1-3; tentative D call: TRBD1 (5 bases). CDR1 GTSNPN and CDR2 SVGIG come from the germline V gene (reference sequence). The V end lost 0 bases, the J end lost 7 bases, and 19 bases lay between the germline ends. The CDR3 length is 16 residues. This chain's CDR3 is CAWSVRDRSGGNTIYF. DNA of the CDR3: TGTGCCTGGAGTGTACGGGATAGGTCTGGGGGGAACACCATATATTTT.

The table lists this clone with a count of one. The chain combines TRBV30 with TRBJ2-7; 11 bases are a match to TRBD1. After removal of 2 bases from V and 5 bases from J, the junction contained 5 bases not matched to a gene. The length of the CDR3 is 14 residues. Per germline, CDR1 GTSNPN and CDR2 SVGIG (reference sequence). The CDR3: CAWSSGTGGDEQYF. In nucleotides, the CDR3 is TGTGCCTGGAGTTCCGGGACAGGGGGGGACGAGCAGTACTTC.

CDR3 in amino acids: CASSQVGGHEQYF. In DNA, the CDR3 is TGTGCCAGCAGCCAAGTAGGCGGCCACGAGCAGTACTTC. The chain has TRBV3-1 (or the pseudogene TRBV3-2) and TRBJ2-7; D uncertain. V was trimmed by 1 base and J by 5 bases, leaving 9 bases between them. There are 13 residues in the CDR3. Germline V gives CDR1 LGHDT, CDR2 YNNKEL (reference sequence).

CDR3 residues: CASSFSGRAYNEQFF. The CDR3 DNA reads as TGCGCCAGCAGCTTTAGCGGGAGAGCTTACAATGAGCAGTTCTTC. The V call is TRBV5-1, the J call TRBJ2-1; 9 bases align to TRBD2. Germline V gene lookup returns CDR1 SGHRS and CDR2 YFSETQ. CDR3 size: 15 residues. Trimming took 2 bases from V and 4 from J; bases not matched to a gene: 4.

This chain links TRBV21-1 with TRBJ1-1; no check of the table's D call, TRBD1, against the DNA was made. TRBV21-1 is a documented pseudogene. The CDR3 is made up of 17 amino acids. The CDR3 sequence: CASSKGEQQVDNTEAFF. DNA of the CDR3: TGTGCCAGCAGCAAAGGGGAACAACAGGTGGATAACACTGAAGCTTTCTTT.

The chain recombines TRBV19 with TRBJ1-1; a weak D match, TRBD1 (6 bases). Trimming stripped 7 bases from V and 0 bases from J, with 9 bases between. The germline gives CDR1 LNHDA, CDR2 SQIVND (reference sequence). This CDR3 contains 13 residues. The CDR3 loop is CASIGTLNTEAFF. The CDR3 DNA follows: TGTGCCAGTATCGGGACATTGAACACTGAAGCTTTCTTT.

The chain is built from TRBV18 and TRBJ1-5, with a possible D match to TRBD1 (5 bases). The V end lost 6 bases, the J end lost 2 bases, and 14 bases lay between the germline ends. The germline V gene encodes CDR1 KGHSH and CDR2 LQKENI. The CDR3 has 15 amino acids. The CDR3 spells CASSQQVNRNQPQHF. In nucleotides, the CDR3 is TGTGCCAGCTCCCAACAGGTTAACCGCAATCAGCCCCAGCATTTT.

This clone was observed a few times. The chain combines TRBV3-1 (or the pseudogene TRBV3-2) with TRBJ2-2; D call uncertain. The CDR3 has 17 amino acids. Trimming stripped 4 bases from V and 0 bases from J, with 15 bases between. Per germline, CDR1 LGHDT and CDR2 YNNKEL (reference sequence). CDR3 sequence reads: CASSPRLTFTNTGELFF. CDR3 nucleotide sequence: TGTGCCAGCAGCCCCAGGTTGACGTTTACGAACACCGGGGAGCTGTTTTTT.

This clone has just a few counts. The chain uses TRBV28 and TRBJ1-5; 9 bases line up with TRBD1. V shed 6 bases, J shed 4 bases, and the junction held 10 bases outside the gene matches. Germline values: CDR1 MDHEN, CDR2 SYDVKM. CDR3 length: 16 amino acids. CDR3: CASSPAGQGINQPQHF. The CDR3 DNA follows: TGTGCCAGCAGCCCTGCCGGACAGGGGATAAATCAGCCCCAGCATTTT.

The sample holds a few counts of this clone. This rearrangement joins TRBV28 to TRBJ1-2; maybe TRBD1 (5 bases). V lost 2 bases and J lost 4, with 8 bases in between. This CDR3 comprises 13 residues. Germline V gives CDR1 MDHEN, CDR2 SYDVKM. CDR3 sequence reads: CASSLQGGYGYTF. In nucleotides, the CDR3 is TGTGCCAGCAGTTTACAGGGTGGCTATGGCTACACCTTC.

This rearrangement joins TRBV24-1 to TRBJ2-5; TRBD2 matches 7 bases. The trim removed 12 bases at V and 4 bases at J, leaving 16 bases unmatched. Per germline, CDR1 KGHDR and CDR2 SFDVKD. There are 15 residues in the CDR3. The CDR3 DNA is TGTGCCGCCGGAACCGGCCTGGGGGGGTTAGAGACCCAGTACTTC. The encoded protein is CAAGTGLGGLETQYF.

The count of this clone is one. The chain recombines TRBV28 with TRBJ2-7, with 8 bases lining up with TRBD1. CDR1 is MDHEN and CDR2 is SYDVKM in the germline V gene. This CDR3 spans 14 amino acids. V lost 5 bases to trimming and J lost 3 bases; unmatched junction nucleotides: 6. Here the CDR3 DNA reads TGTGCCAGCAGTAGATCAGGGGGCGGCTACGAGCAGTACTTC. Amino acid sequence: CASSRSGGGYEQYF.

The rearrangement links TRBV30 to TRBJ1-1; D perhaps matches TRBD1 (5 bases). CDR3 length equals 16 residues. V lost 8 bases to trimming and J lost 4 bases, with 26 bases between them. Germline values: CDR1 GTSNPN, CDR2 SVGIG (reference sequence). The CDR3 DNA follows: TGTGCCCGCGCGGGGAAACAGGTGGGTCACAGCACTGAAGCTTTCTTT. It translates to CARAGKQVGHSTEAFF.

V usage is TRBV11-3 and J usage is TRBJ1-4; D gene unclear. This CDR3 comprises 13 residues. CDR1 is SGHNT, CDR2 YENEEA, per germline. Deletions cut 2 bases from V and 14 bases from J, with 15 bases between. The CDR3 protein is CASSLLHRGTLFF. The CDR3 nucleotides read TGTGCCAGCAGCTTATTACATCGGGGTACTCTGTTTTTT.

The chain is built from TRBV19 and TRBJ1-1; TRBD1 agrees at 10 bases. Trimming at V came to 8 bases and at J to 8 bases, leaving 11 bases not matched to a gene. The CDR3 spans 14 residues. Looked up from germline, CDR1 is LNHDA and CDR2 is SQIVND (reference sequence). Written as DNA, the CDR3 is TGTGCCAGTTTTAAGACAGGGGGCGCGGTAGAAGCTTTCTTT. Encoded protein: CASFKTGGAVEAFF.

The chain combines TRBV28 with TRBJ2-7; perhaps TRBD1 as D (6 bases). The CDR3 runs to 12 residues. Germline assignment: CDR1 MDHEN and CDR2 SYDVKM. V lost 6 bases and J 4 bases, leaving 10 bases between the germline ends. CDR3 residues: CASRQGFYEQYF. The CDR3 nucleotides are TGTGCCAGCAGACAGGGTTTTTACGAGCAGTACTTC. The variable domain in full, with the rest retrieved from reference TRBV28 and TRBJ2-7, is DVKVTQSSRYLVKRTGEKVFLECVQDMDHENMFWYRQDPGLGLRLIYFSYDVKMKEKGDIPEGYSVSREKKERFSLILESASTNQTSMYLCASRQGFYEQYFGPGTRLTVT.

The chain couples TRBV9 to TRBJ2-1; D perhaps matches TRBD2 (6 bases). This CDR3 has 15 amino acids. The germline V gene encodes CDR1 SGDLS and CDR2 YYNGEE. V was clipped by 0 bases and J by 5 bases, with 12 bases between them. CDR3 in DNA: TGTGCCAGCAGCGTAGCCCCTAGCGCGAACAATGAGCAGTTCTTC. The encoded protein is CASSVAPSANNEQFF.

The chain joins TRBV7-2 to TRBJ2-7; D possibly corresponds to TRBD1 (6 bases). With 3 bases removed from V and 7 bases from J, the gap between germline ends came to 16 bases. The CDR3 covers 14 residues. The germline CDR1 and CDR2 sequences are SGHTA and FQGNSA. The CDR3 DNA follows: TGTGCCAGCAGCTTCCAGACAGGAAAGTGGGAGCAGTACTTC. It specifies CASSFQTGKWEQYF. The complete variable domain, with remaining parts taken from reference TRBV7-2 and TRBJ2-7, reads GAGVSQSPSNKVTEKGKDVELRCDPISGHTALYWYRQSLGQGLEFLIYFQGNSAPDKSGLPSDRFSAERTGGSVSTLTIQRTQQEDSAVYLCASSFQTGKWEQYFGPGTRLTVT.

The J gene is TRBJ2-7, the V gene TRBV14; D is unresolved. This CDR3 has 14 residues. V lost 2 bases and J 6 bases, leaving 14 bases between the germline ends. The germline V gene encodes CDR1 SGHDN and CDR2 FVKESK. CDR3 nucleotides: TGTGCCAGCAGCCAAACTTTCTCTAGTTCCGAGCAGTACTTC. Its protein product is CASSQTFSSSEQYF.

This chain's CDR3 is CASKFHPGQGKTNTQYF. The CDR3 bases are TGTGCCAGCAAATTCCACCCCGGCCAGGGGAAAACGAATACGCAGTATTTT. The V gene is TRBV21-1, the J gene TRBJ2-3; the table's D call of TRBD1 was not tested on the DNA. TRBV21-1 is marked as a pseudogene. CDR3 size: 17 residues.

The chain is built from TRBV7-9 and TRBJ1-2; possible D gene TRBD1, 5 bases. This CDR3 contains 16 residues. The germline V and J ends were trimmed by 4 bases and 6 bases, with 21 bases remaining between them. Germline V gives CDR1 SEHNR, CDR2 FQNEAQ (reference sequence). In DNA, the CDR3 is TGTGCCAGCAGCTCCCGGGGAGGAACAGGCAGGGATGGCTACACCTTC. This encodes CASSSRGGTGRDGYTF.

DNA of the CDR3: TGTGCCAGCAGCGTAGGGCAGGGATCCACCGAGCAGTACTTC. Residues: CASSVGQGSTEQYF. The chain links TRBV9 to TRBJ2-7; D might be TRBD1 (5 bases). From germline, CDR1 is SGDLS and CDR2 YYNGEE. Trimming removed 0 bases from V and 6 bases from J, with 13 bases in between. The CDR3 has 14 residues. Complete variable domain (other parts from reference TRBV9 and TRBJ2-7): DSGVTQTPKHLITATGQRVTLRCSPRSGDLSVYWYQQSLDQGLQFLIQYYNGEERAKGNILERFSAQQFPDLHSELNLSSLELGDSALYFCASSVGQGSTEQYFGPGTRLTVT.

V and J are TRBV15 and TRBJ2-1, with D hard to call. The germline gives CDR1 LNHNV, CDR2 YYDKDF (reference sequence). The V end lost 0 bases, the J end lost 7 bases, and 7 bases lay between the germline ends. The CDR3 has 13 residues. DNA for the CDR3: TGTGCCACCAGCAGAGATCGGAGTAATGAGCAGTTCTTC. This encodes CATSRDRSNEQFF.

V gene TRBV2 combines with J gene TRBJ1-4; weak D call: TRBD1 (5 bases). V lost 5 bases to trimming and J lost 5 bases, with 12 bases between them. CDR1 and CDR2 (germline): SNHLY, FYNNEI. This CDR3 has 14 residues. Here the CDR3 reads CASSSRQRNEKLFF. In DNA, the CDR3 is TGTGCCAGCAGTAGCCGACAGAGGAATGAAAAACTGTTTTTT. Together with reference TRBV2 and TRBJ1-4, the CDR3 gives the full variable domain: EPEVTQTPSHQVTQMGQEVILRCVPISNHLYFYWYRQILGQKVEFLVSFYNNEISEKSEIFDDQFSVERPDGSNFTLKIRSTKLEDSAMYFCASSSRQRNEKLFFGSGTQLSVL.

This clone was found once. The chain is built from TRBV5-1 and TRBJ1-3, with 8 bases aligning to TRBD1. This CDR3 comprises 16 residues. CDR1 is SGHRS, CDR2 YFSETQ, per germline. V was clipped by 4 bases and J by 2 bases; unmatched bases: 8. The CDR3 sequence is CASSIGTGATGNTIYF. CDR3 bases: TGCGCCAGCAGCATTGGGACAGGTGCTACTGGAAACACCATATATTTT. Using reference TRBV5-1 and TRBJ1-3 for the parts outside the CDR3, the full variable domain is KAGVTQTPRYLIKTRGQQVTLSCSPISGHRSVSWYQQTPGQGLQFLFEYFSETQRNKGNFPGRFSGRQFSNSRSEMNVSTLELGDSALYLCASSIGTGATGNTIYFGEGSWLTVV.

This rearrangement joins TRBV19 to TRBJ2-4; TRBD2 agrees at 12 bases. Trimming at V came to 1 base and at J to 0 bases, leaving 4 bases not matched to a gene. Looked up from germline, CDR1 is LNHDA and CDR2 is SQIVND (reference sequence). CDR3 length: 18 amino acids. CDR3 protein: CASSIATGLAGAKNIQYF. CDR3 nucleotide sequence: TGTGCCAGTAGTATAGCCACGGGACTAGCGGGAGCCAAAAACATTCAGTACTTC.